The present T cell receptor beta chain was sequenced within a study of blood T cell repertoires in COVID-19. V gave up 5 bases and J gave up 6 bases, with 16 bases separating them. The CDR3 is made up of 14 amino acids. Germline V gene data show CDR1 as MNHEY and CDR2 as SVGEGT. Authors' data handling: Estimated nucleated cell counts came from reference gene primer amplification. TCRdb keeps only in-frame clones here, not all; method: immunoSEQ multiplex PCR. The V and J calls and clone size come from that table; D and trimming were worked out from the DNA. Here the sample spans about 73,000 clones, 70% to 85% being singletons.

This clonotype was sampled from an older woman with acute or convalescent COVID-19. Sequencing used peripheral blood. The V gene is TRBV6-2 or TRBV6-3, the J gene TRBJ1-2, with a weak D call TRBD1 (5 bases). The DNA for the CDR3 is TGTGCCAGCAGTGCACCTGGGACTTACGATGGCTACACCTTC. It yields the protein CASSAPGTYDGYTF.